The 11 T cell receptor beta chains listed next were all sequenced from one sample in a study of blood T cell repertoires in COVID-19. Libraries were prepared by immunoSEQ multiplex PCR; TCRdb keeps only in-frame clonotypes and omits some of them. Altogether 250,000 or so clones are present, approximately 85% being singletons, with the ten largest covering roughly 0.8%. Sequenced sample: peripheral blood. These receptors were taken from a woman younger than 45 with acute or convalescent COVID-19.

The J gene is TRBJ2-7, the V gene TRBV6-5; 8 bases align to TRBD1. The CDR3 extends over 16 amino acids. Germline CDR1 MNHEY, CDR2 SVGAGI. Trimming took 4 bases from V and 0 from J; bases not matched to a gene: 8. The CDR3 DNA sequence: TGTGCCAGCAGTTCCATGGGACAGGCCAACTCCTACGAGCAGTACTTC. Translated, it gives CASSSMGQANSYEQYF.

As to this clone: Other DNA sequences from this sample encode an identical CDR3 as well. This rearrangement joins TRBV7-9 to TRBJ2-7; TRBD2 aligns across 7 bases. The germline V gene encodes CDR1 SEHNR and CDR2 FQNEAQ (reference sequence). Trimming took 5 bases from V and 5 from J; bases not matched to a gene: 3. This CDR3 comprises 12 residues. The CDR3 DNA is TGTGCCAGCAGCCGACGGGGGGACGAGCAGTACTTC. Translation gives CASSRRGDEQYF.

This clone has just one count. The chain combines TRBV6-4 with TRBJ2-3; TRBD2 aligns across 10 bases. CDR1 and CDR2 from the germline V gene are MRHNA and SNTAGT. CDR3 size: 15 residues. V trimming: 0 bases; J trimming: 4 bases; junction bases outside the gene matches: 1. The DNA of the CDR3 is TGTGCCAGCAGTGACTCAGCGGGAGGGGCAGATACGCAGTATTTT. It encodes CASSDSAGGADTQYF.

This chain uses TRBV19 with TRBJ1-5; tentative D call: TRBD1 (5 bases). The V gene's germline CDR1 is LNHDA and CDR2 SQIVND (reference sequence). The CDR3 covers 16 residues. V was pared by 4 bases and J by 0 bases, with 13 bases between. The CDR3 sequence: CASSTGGGISNQPQHF. For the CDR3, the DNA is TGTGCCAGTAGTACTGGGGGAGGGATTAGCAATCAGCCCCAGCATTTT.

The V gene is TRBV5-1, the J gene TRBJ2-5, with TRBD2 matching over 14 bases. The V and J ends lost 0 bases and 4 bases, in that order; junction bases with no gene match: 5. CDR3 length: 17 amino acids. Germline V lookup: CDR1 SGHRS, CDR2 YFSETQ. CDR3 region: CASSLAGLAGDGETQYF. The CDR3 bases are TGCGCCAGCAGCTTGGCGGGACTAGCGGGAGACGGAGAGACCCAGTACTTC.

This sequence joins TRBV24-1 and TRBJ1-1, with 11 bases fitting TRBD1. Germline trimming cut 5 bases from V and 12 bases from J; bases unmatched to any gene: 1. Germline-derived CDR1 and CDR2 are KGHDR and SFDVKD. CDR3 length: 11 residues. CDR3 amino acids: CATSGDRGTFF. The CDR3 DNA reads as TGTGCCACCAGTGGGGACAGGGGGACTTTCTTT.

This chain joins TRBV19 and TRBJ1-6; D is unclear. Germline values: CDR1 LNHDA, CDR2 SQIVND (reference sequence). V lost 2 bases, J lost 8 bases, and 13 bases lay in between. The CDR3 runs 15 residues. The CDR3 sequence: CASSIHEGLDSPLHF. As DNA, the CDR3 is TGTGCCAGTAGTATACACGAGGGTCTCGATTCACCCCTCCACTTT. Filled out from reference TRBV19 and TRBJ1-6, the complete variable domain reads DGGITQSPKYLFRKEGQNVTLSCEQNLNHDAMYWYRQDPGQGLRLIYYSQIVNDFQKGDIAEGYSVSREKKESFPLTVTSAQKNPTAFYLCASSIHEGLDSPLHFGNGTRLTVT.

The chain is built from TRBV29-1 and TRBJ2-1; TRBD2 matches 11 bases. Germline CDR1 reads SQVTM; CDR2 reads ANQGSEA. The CDR3 runs 14 residues. J was trimmed by 6 bases and V by 6 bases; bases with no gene match: 7. CDR3 sequence (DNA): TGCAGCGTGGGTACTAGCGGGAGAGTCAATGAGCAGTTCTTC. Its translation: CSVGTSGRVNEQFF.

The V and J genes are TRBV7-8 and TRBJ2-7; 8 bases match TRBD1. With V trimmed by 7 bases and J by 6 bases, 14 bases remained unmatched. CDR1 SGHVS and CDR2 FQNEAQ come from the germline V gene. The CDR3 is made up of 15 amino acids. The CDR3 nucleotides read TGTGCCAGCACTAAGAACTCGGGTCAGGGGGCCGAGCAGTACTTC. It encodes CASTKNSGQGAEQYF.

The CDR3 DNA is TGCGCCAGCAGTGAGAGGCGACCGACTAGCGGGAGAAACACCGGGGAGCTGTTTTTT. Translated, it gives CASSERRPTSGRNTGELFF. This chain joins TRBV10-1 and TRBJ2-2; 12 bases line up with TRBD2. The CDR3 is 19 amino acids. CDR1 WNHNN and CDR2 SYGVQD come from the germline V gene (reference sequence). V lost 2 bases to trimming and J lost 2 bases; unmatched junction nucleotides: 9.

V usage is TRBV7-8 and J usage is TRBJ2-3; D perhaps matches TRBD2 (6 bases). The CDR3 totals 19 residues. Germline loops: CDR1 SGHVS, CDR2 FQNEAQ. Trimming shortened V by 1 base and J by 3 bases, and 23 bases separated the two germline ends. The CDR3 region has the DNA TGTGCCAGCAGCTTAGGCGGAGGAGGGGTCGCGGTCAGGACAGATACGCAGTATTTT. Translation gives CASSLGGGGVAVRTDTQYF.